This T cell receptor (beta chain) is drawn from a study of vaccination effects on CD4 cells after COVID-19. Study details: Of the BNT162b2 and mRNA-1273 vaccines, participants received two doses of one or the other.

Method: immunoSEQ multiplex PCR; TCRdb's copy keeps in-frame clones and lacks some. The sample lists 70,000 to 95,000 clones, around 76% seen once, with 1.5% to 2% in the top ten. Antigen-specific CD4+ T cells were expanded with viral peptide pools in the ViraFEST assay before sequencing. It was after approximately 11 days of culture that CD4+ T cells were isolated. On days 3 and 7, fresh IL-2 medium replaced half the medium. The CDR3 has 18 amino acids. After removal of 3 bases from V and 2 bases from J, the junction contained 6 bases not matched to a gene. CDR1 is KGHSH, CDR2 LQKENI, per germline. Comments on this clone: Its specificity is not known.

The origin of this receptor is a human donor who received a COVID-19 vaccine. The sample was CD4+ T cells from PBMCs cultured with HCoV-229E spike peptides, taken before COVID-19 vaccination. The chain uses TRBV18 and TRBJ2-6; 11 nucleotides line up with TRBD1. CDR3 residues: CASSPGQGATAGANVLTF. CDR3 bases: TGTGCCAGCTCACCCGGACAGGGGGCGACCGCTGGGGCCAACGTCCTGACTTTC.